The entry that follows covers one T cell receptor beta chain sequence. Its antigen remains unknown. The data were obtained in a study of cytomegalovirus exposure and HLA in healthy donors. As for the study in general: From HLA-typed donors, an early data release held tens of millions of unique TCRs.

V dropped 7 bases and J dropped 8 bases, with 21 bases sitting between them. Per germline, CDR1 MNHEY and CDR2 SVGAGI. CDR3 length equals 15 residues. Study-wide points: In a later analysis, across HLA loci, associated TCR counts were highest for DRB1, lowest for HLA-C. In vitro data verified a few CMV-associated chains as specific for CMV antigens. It was reported that TCR beta sequences correctly inferred the HLA-A and HLA-B alleles for most subjects.

This PCR relied on a set of 60 Vbeta primers and 13 Jbeta primers. TCRdb's copy holds only in-frame clones and misses some; the assay was immunoSEQ multiplex PCR. Recorded here are tens of thousands of clones; the top ten clones represent around a sixth. The sequence was obtained from a male donor in good health and CMV-seronegative. The rearrangement links TRBV6-5 to TRBJ1-3; TRBD1 is a possible D gene (5 bases). Input material: PBMCs. The CDR3: CASIPHRPSDYTIYF. DNA of the CDR3: TGTGCCAGCATACCGCACAGGCCCTCCGACTACACCATATATTTT.